A selection of T cell receptor beta chains follows, all from one sample in a study of blood T cell repertoires in COVID-19. Profiled with immunoSEQ multiplex PCR; TCRdb holds only in-frame clones, not every one. The repertoire holds 200,000 to 250,000 clones, with over 75% as singletons. The sequencing sample was made of peripheral blood. The receptors derive from a man aged 45-65 years with acute or convalescent COVID-19. CDR3s include the opening cysteine and the closing phenylalanine or tryptophan. Each record gives: V gene, J gene, D gene, clone size, CDR3 DNA, CDR3 protein. A D gene is named only where the DNA matches it firmly. Not all rows give a size; the values are once, few, many and, for expanded clones, a class.

TRBV6-5,TRBJ1-3,NA,NA,TGTGCCAGCAGCCCCACTTCTGGAAACACCATATATTTT,CASSPTSGNTIYF
TRBV7-9,TRBJ1-5,NA,NA,TGTGCCAGCAGTTCCCGGGACAATGGCCTAGGGCTCCAGCATTTT,CASSSRDNGLGLQHF
TRBV5-4,TRBJ1-3,NA,NA,TGTGCCAGCAGCTTTGGACAGACCTCTGGAAACACCATATATTTT,CASSFGQTSGNTIYF
TRBV12-5,TRBJ1-1,NA,many,TGTGCTAGTGGTTTGCGAGGCACTGAAGCTTTCTTT,CASGLRGTEAFF
TRBV18,TRBJ1-1,NA,NA,TGTGCCAGCTCACGGCGGACAGACCCAGAAGCTTTCTTT,CASSRRTDPEAFF
TRBV6-5,TRBJ2-2,NA,NA,TGTGCCGCCGGAGGGGCGAACACCGGGGAGCTGTTTTTT,CAAGGANTGELFF
TRBV9,TRBJ1-3,TRBD1,few,TGTGCCAGCAGCGCAGGGGGCGTCCCTGGAAACACCATATATTTT,CASSAGGVPGNTIYF
TRBV5-1,TRBJ1-2,TRBD1,NA,TGCGCCAGCAGCTCCGGGACAGGGATATTCACCTATGGCTACACCTTC,CASSSGTGIFTYGYTF
TRBV7-8,TRBJ2-2,NA,NA,TGTGCCAGCAGCTCCCAGGGGCGACGGAACACCGGGGAGCTGTTTTTT,CASSSQGRRNTGELFF
TRBV6-6,TRBJ1-2,TRBD1,NA,TGTGCCAGCAGTTACGACAGGGCCGGTCTGGGCTACACCTTC,CASSYDRAGLGYTF
TRBV12-3/TRBV12-4,TRBJ1-2,NA,NA,TGTGCCAGCAGTTTAATGGGCGGCTACACCTTC,CASSLMGGYTF
TRBV18,TRBJ1-5,TRBD1,NA,TGTGCCAGCTCACGGGACAGGGGCGGCAATCAGCCCCAGCATTTT,CASSRDRGGNQPQHF
TRBV19,TRBJ1-2,NA,NA,TGTGCCAGTAGTACGGGACACTCCCCCTATGGCTACACCTTC,CASSTGHSPYGYTF
TRBV4-2,TRBJ2-1,TRBD1,NA,TGTGCCAGCAGCCAAGACGACAGGGGGCGCGAGCAGTTCTTC,CASSQDDRGREQFF
TRBV5-1,TRBJ2-1,NA,NA,TGCGCCAGCAGCTTGGATGGGGAGCCCTACTACAATGAGCAGTTCTTC,CASSLDGEPYYNEQFF
TRBV18,TRBJ1-4,TRBD1,NA,TGTGCCAGCTCACCAAATAAGTCGACAGGGCAACGGGAAAAACTGTTTTTT,CASSPNKSTGQREKLFF
TRBV10-3,TRBJ2-1,TRBD1,NA,TGTGCCATCAGAAAAGGACAGGGAAGAGGCTCCTACAATGAGCAGTTCTTC,CAIRKGQGRGSYNEQFF
TRBV4-1,TRBJ2-2,NA,NA,TGCGCCAGCTTGCCAGCGGAGGGCACCGGGGAGCTGTTTTTT,CASLPAEGTGELFF
TRBV25-1,TRBJ2-5,TRBD1,few,TGTGCCAGCAGGACAGGGGGCCAAGAGACCCAGTACTTC,CASRTGGQETQYF
TRBV19,TRBJ1-3,NA,NA,TGTGCCAGTACCCTAGGGGGACGTGCCTCTGGAAACACCATATATTTT,CASTLGGRASGNTIYF
TRBV12-3/TRBV12-4,TRBJ1-5,NA,NA,TGTGCCAGCAGTTTAGCGGAGGGTCAGCCCCAGCATTTT,CASSLAEGQPQHF
TRBV2,TRBJ1-2,NA,NA,TGTGCCAGCAGTGAACGGGAAGGGAATGGCTACACCTTC,CASSEREGNGYTF
TRBV2,TRBJ1-6,TRBD1,NA,TGTGCCAGCAGTATCCCCGGGACAGGATCATCACCCCTCCACTTT,CASSIPGTGSSPLHF
TRBV5-1,TRBJ1-1,TRBD1,NA,TGCGCCAGCCGGACAGGGGGCAACACTGAAGCTTTCTTT,CASRTGGNTEAFF
TRBV25-1,TRBJ1-2,NA,NA,TGTGCCAGCAGTGAATTGGCAGCCCCCGCGGACTATGGCTACACCTTC,CASSELAAPADYGYTF
TRBV6-2/TRBV6-3,TRBJ1-2,NA,NA,TGTGCCAGCAGCTCACCTTACTACAGGGTCGGCTACACCTTC,CASSSPYYRVGYTF
TRBV14,TRBJ2-5,NA,NA,TGTGCCAGCAGCCAAGTTTATAGGGGGACCCAGTACTTC,CASSQVYRGTQYF
TRBV6-5,TRBJ2-1,TRBD2,NA,TGTGCCAGCAGTTACTCTAGCGGGGCCTACAATGAGCAGTTCTTC,CASSYSSGAYNEQFF
TRBV6-1,TRBJ1-6,NA,few,TGTGCCAGCAGTGAAGGCCAGGTATATAATTCACCCCTCCACTTT,CASSEGQVYNSPLHF
TRBV6-1,TRBJ1-2,NA,NA,TGTGCCAGCAGTGAAAGCAGGGTCCTTGGTGGCTACACCTTC,CASSESRVLGGYTF
TRBV19,TRBJ2-1,TRBD2,NA,TGTGCCAGTAGTATAGGGACTAGCGGGTCCTACAATGAGCAGTTCTTC,CASSIGTSGSYNEQFF
TRBV27,TRBJ2-1,TRBD2,NA,TGTGCCAGCAGTTACGGGGGGGCCTACAATGAGCAGTTCTTC,CASSYGGAYNEQFF
TRBV9,TRBJ1-2,NA,NA,TGTGCCAGCAGCGCAAATAACTATGGCTACACCTTC,CASSANNYGYTF
TRBV27,TRBJ1-1,TRBD1,NA,TGTGCCAGCAGTCCCCCCCGACAGGGGGGAATGAACACTGAAGCTTTCTTT,CASSPPRQGGMNTEAFF
TRBV14,TRBJ1-1,NA,NA,TGTGCCAGCAGCCGGCAGGGCAACCACTTGAACACTGAAGCTTTCTTT,CASSRQGNHLNTEAFF
TRBV6-5,TRBJ1-1,NA,NA,TGTGCCACCGCACTCCTACAGGGGAACACTGAAGCTTTCTTT,CATALLQGNTEAFF
TRBV27,TRBJ2-7,NA,NA,TGTGCCAGCAGCCTACTACCGATGGGGGCCCACGAGCAGTACTTC,CASSLLPMGAHEQYF
TRBV5-1,TRBJ2-2,NA,once,TGCGCCAGCAGCTTCCGGGACTTTAACACCGGGGAGCTGTTTTTT,CASSFRDFNTGELFF
TRBV4-1,TRBJ1-2,NA,NA,TGCGCCAGCAGCCAGAGGACAGTGGACTATGGCTACACCTTC,CASSQRTVDYGYTF
TRBV7-9,TRBJ2-7,NA,NA,TGTGCCAGCAGCTTAATAGGCGGCAGCTCCTACGAGCAGTACTTC,CASSLIGGSSYEQYF
TRBV10-1,TRBJ1-1,NA,once,TGCGCCAGCAGCGGACAGTCAGCTGAAGCTTTCTTT,CASSGQSAEAFF
TRBV30,TRBJ1-1,NA,NA,TGTGCCTGGAGTGCGGGGTGGACTGAAGCTTTCTTT,CAWSAGWTEAFF
TRBV29-1,TRBJ1-4,TRBD1,once,TGCAGCGTGGCCACAGGGGTGGGAAATGAAAAACTGTTTTTT,CSVATGVGNEKLFF
TRBV7-6,TRBJ2-5,TRBD2,NA,TGTGCCAGCAGCTTACGGACTAGCGGGGGCCAAGAGACCCAGTACTTC,CASSLRTSGGQETQYF
TRBV6-1,TRBJ1-2,NA,NA,TGTGCCAGCAGTGAGGGGGGGCCCTATGGCTACACCTTC,CASSEGGPYGYTF
TRBV5-5,TRBJ2-7,NA,NA,TGTGCCAGCAGCCCGGCGGGTTGGGTCTACGAGCAGTACTTC,CASSPAGWVYEQYF
TRBV27,TRBJ2-7,NA,NA,TGTGCCAGCAGTCCTCGGACTGCTAGCTCCTACGAGCAGTACTTC,CASSPRTASSYEQYF
TRBV10-3,TRBJ1-2,NA,NA,TGTGCCATCAGTGAGTCAAACTCATATGGCTACACCTTC,CAISESNSYGYTF
TRBV14,TRBJ1-6,NA,NA,TGTGCCAGCAGCCAACAGCGAGGGAATAGTAATTCACCCCTCCACTTT,CASSQQRGNSNSPLHF
TRBV18,TRBJ1-2,TRBD1,NA,TGTGCCAGCTCACCATCCGGACAGGGGGCGAACTATGGCTACACCTTC,CASSPSGQGANYGYTF
TRBV4-1,TRBJ1-1,TRBD1,NA,TGCGCCAGCCGGGGAGGGACAGGGGCCGCAGGGACTGAAGCTTTCTTT,CASRGGTGAAGTEAFF
TRBV2,TRBJ1-5,NA,NA,TGTGCCAGCAGGGCAGATCTCAATCAGCCCCAGCATTTT,CASRADLNQPQHF
TRBV3-1/TRBV3-2,TRBJ2-5,TRBD1,NA,TGTGCCAGCAGCCGACAGGGCCAAGAGACCCAGTACTTC,CASSRQGQETQYF
TRBV7-9,TRBJ2-3,NA,NA,TGTGCCAGCCAGAGGCGTACTAGCACAGATACGCAGTATTTT,CASQRRTSTDTQYF
TRBV27,TRBJ1-5,NA,NA,TGTGCCAGCAGTTTTGATGGGAGAGGCAATCAGCCCCAGCATTTT,CASSFDGRGNQPQHF
TRBV6-6,TRBJ1-5,NA,NA,TGTGCCAGCAGCGGACAGAGCAATCAGCCCCAGCATTTT,CASSGQSNQPQHF
TRBV5-1,TRBJ2-5,TRBD1,NA,TGCGCCAGCAGCTTGGGGGGACAGGGGTATGAGACCCAGTACTTC,CASSLGGQGYETQYF
TRBV6-5,TRBJ1-6,NA,NA,TGTGCCAGCAGCAGAAATTCACCCCTCCACTTT,CASSRNSPLHF
TRBV25-1,TRBJ2-2,TRBD2,NA,TGTGCCAGCAGCTCCGGGACTAGCGGCACCGGGGAGCTGTTTTTT,CASSSGTSGTGELFF
TRBV19,TRBJ1-4,TRBD1,NA,TGTGCCAGTAGTCGACAGGGGATTGAAGCTAATGAAAAACTGTTTTTT,CASSRQGIEANEKLFF